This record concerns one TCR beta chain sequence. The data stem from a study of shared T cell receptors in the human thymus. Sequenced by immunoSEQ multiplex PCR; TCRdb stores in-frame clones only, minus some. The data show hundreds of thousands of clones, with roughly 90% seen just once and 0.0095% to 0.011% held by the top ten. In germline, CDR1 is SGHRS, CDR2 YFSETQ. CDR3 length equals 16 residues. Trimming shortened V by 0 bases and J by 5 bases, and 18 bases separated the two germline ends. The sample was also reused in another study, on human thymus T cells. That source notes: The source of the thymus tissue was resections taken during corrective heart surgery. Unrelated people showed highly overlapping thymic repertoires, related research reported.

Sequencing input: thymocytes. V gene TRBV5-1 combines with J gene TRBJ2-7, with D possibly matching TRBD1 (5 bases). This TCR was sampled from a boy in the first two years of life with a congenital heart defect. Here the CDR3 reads CASSLAGRVRGNEQYF. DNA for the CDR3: TGCGCCAGCAGCTTGGCCGGCAGGGTTAGAGGCAACGAGCAGTACTTC.